The entry below gives a single T cell receptor (beta chain) sequence along with its context. The target antigen is unknown. The junction differs from germline at one of its ends, possibly a read error. TRB was amplified from about 260-540 ng of blood genomic DNA. BIOMED2 TRB-A/B primer pools were used in multiplex TRB PCR. TCRdb ran MiXCR on the multiplex PCR reads and lists one entry per CDR3 protein. The sample holds some 4,000 distinct CDR3 sequences, roughly a fifth seen once. This record belongs to a study of T and B cells in COVID-19 patients. Study context: COVID-19 patients gave peripheral blood either during active infection or after recovery.

The study, taken as a whole, reports: Sorted SARS-CoV-2-responsive or tetramer+ T cells and CD4+, regulatory and CD8+ subsets were not yet sequenced.

CDR3 size: 16 residues. The V gene's germline CDR1 is SEHNR and CDR2 FQNEAQ (reference sequence). The material sequenced was blood. This chain uses TRBV7-9 with TRBJ1-2; the D gene is possibly TRBD1 (6 bases). The receptor's source is a human donor with active COVID-19. The CDR3 region has the DNA TGTGCCAGCAGCTTGGGGGCGACCGCGTCTAACGATGGCTACACCTTC. Its protein is CASSLGATASNDGYTF. Combining the CDR3 with reference TRBV7-9 and TRBJ1-2 gives the whole variable domain DTGVSQNPRHKITKRGQNVTFRCDPISEHNRLYWYRQTLGQGPEFLTYFQNEAQLEKSRLLSDRFSAERPKGSFSTLEIQRTEQGDSAMYLCASSLGATASNDGYTFGSGTRLTVV.